Listed here are 12 T cell receptor beta chains from one sample, sequenced in a study of blood T cell repertoires in COVID-19 (dated by TCRdb to the early 2020s). Library preparation used the immunoSEQ multiplex PCR assay. Sourced from immuneACCESS, this table was stored by TCRdb with only in-frame sequences that have V and J called. A share of the clones is absent; for the studies checked, an unresolved V gene accounts for under half, and the remainder has no known explanation. Across this sample there are 30,000 to 40,000 clones, with more than 60% seen only once. Roughly 15% of the sample rests with the top ten. Input material: peripheral blood. The receptors were gathered from an older man with active or convalescent COVID-19.

The CDR3 loop is CASSSLGEGTEAFF. The CDR3 DNA is TGTGCCAGCAGCTCCCTAGGGGAAGGCACTGAAGCTTTCTTT. J is TRBJ1-1 and V is TRBV9, with a weak D call TRBD1 (5 bases). The CDR3 totals 14 residues. Trimming cost V 4 bases and J 4 bases, with 14 bases left between them. Germline assignment: CDR1 SGDLS and CDR2 YYNGEE.

The J gene is TRBJ2-7, the V gene TRBV7-9; TRBD1 might be the D (6 bases). The CDR3 loop spans 16 amino acids. V was cut by 5 bases and J by 2 bases, with 19 bases left in between. Germline V gene data show CDR1 as SEHNR and CDR2 as FQNEAQ (reference sequence). This chain's CDR3 is CASSAKTGKFTYEQYF. DNA for the CDR3: TGTGCCAGCAGCGCGAAAACAGGGAAATTCACCTACGAGCAGTACTTC.

This chain uses TRBV18 with TRBJ2-3; D ambiguous. The CDR3 is made up of 14 amino acids. Germline V gene lookup returns CDR1 KGHSH and CDR2 LQKENI. Trimming took 2 bases from V and 2 from J, leaving 8 bases between them. CDR3 nucleotide sequence: TGTGCCAGCTCACCAGCCGCGCCCACAGATACGCAGTATTTT. It translates to CASSPAAPTDTQYF.

This rearrangement joins TRBV4-3 to TRBJ1-1; tentatively, D is TRBD1 (6 bases). The length of the CDR3 is 14 residues. V lost 3 bases and J lost 1, with 9 bases in between. The germline V gene has CDR1 LGHNA and CDR2 YSLEER. CDR3 protein: CASSHATGNTEAFF. CDR3 coding DNA: TGCGCCAGCAGCCATGCGACAGGGAACACTGAAGCTTTCTTT.

With regard to this clone: The sample has other DNA sequences that encode this CDR3 too. CDR3 sequence (DNA): TGTGCCAGCAGACGAGAGGCGGATCACACCTTC. Its translation: CASRREADHTF. The gene calls are TRBV7-9 and TRBJ1-2; D remains ambiguous. Germline CDR1 and CDR2: SEHNR and FQNEAQ (reference sequence). V was shortened by 6 bases and J by 12 bases, with 14 bases between the two germline ends. The CDR3 runs 11 residues.

The J gene is TRBJ2-5, the V gene TRBV7-9; D may be TRBD2 (5 bases). V was shortened by 5 bases and J by 3 bases, with 13 bases between the two germline ends. The CDR3 consists of 14 residues. Per germline, CDR1 SEHNR and CDR2 FQNEAQ (reference sequence). The CDR3 DNA sequence: TGTGCCAGCAGCGTCGTCGGAGGTAAAGAGACCCAGTACTTC. As protein: CASSVVGGKETQYF.

The chain joins TRBV10-1 to TRBJ1-5; D may be TRBD1 (5 bases). The CDR3 loop spans 14 amino acids. V lost 8 bases to trimming and J lost 0 bases, with 11 bases between them. Germline CDR1 and CDR2: WNHNN and SYGVQD (reference sequence). CDR3 in amino acids: CASRGHPSNQPQHF. The CDR3 DNA sequence: TGCGCCAGCCGCGGACATCCTAGCAATCAGCCCCAGCATTTT.

The sample holds one count of this clone. Distinct nucleotide sequences in the sample also encode this CDR3. The V and J genes are TRBV10-3 and TRBJ2-7; 7 nucleotides line up with TRBD2. Trimming at V came to 2 bases and at J to 0 bases, leaving 7 bases not matched to a gene. The CDR3 has 16 residues. From germline, CDR1 is ENHRY and CDR2 SYGVKD. The CDR3 sequence: CAISEPAGRDSYEQYF. The DNA for the CDR3 is TGTGCCATCAGTGAGCCAGCGGGGCGGGACTCCTACGAGCAGTACTTC.

This clone has only a few counts. The gene calls are TRBV9 and TRBJ2-1, with TRBD1 matching 10 bases. There are 16 residues in the CDR3. Germline CDR1 is SGDLS and CDR2 is YYNGEE. Trimming took 0 bases from V and 7 from J; bases not matched to a gene: 7. The CDR3 spells CASSVAPGQGWNEQFF. CDR3 DNA: TGTGCCAGCAGCGTAGCTCCGGGACAGGGGTGGAATGAGCAGTTCTTC.

This sequence joins TRBV7-2 and TRBJ2-7, with D possibly matching TRBD2 (7 bases). The CDR3 loop spans 13 amino acids. Looked up from germline, CDR1 is SGHTA and CDR2 is FQGNSA. Trimming took 6 bases from V and 5 from J, leaving 14 bases between them. CDR3 DNA: TGTGCCAGCAGTTTCGCGGGGGCGGACGAGCAGTACTTC. It is translated as CASSFAGADEQYF.

The V gene is TRBV29-1, the J gene TRBJ2-7, with 7 bases that match TRBD1. There are 11 residues in the CDR3. V lost 6 bases and J lost 3; bases outside the gene matches: 2. In germline, CDR1 is SQVTM, CDR2 ANQGSEA. CDR3 loop: CSVHRGYEQYF. The CDR3 DNA is TGCAGCGTCCACAGGGGCTACGAGCAGTACTTC.

The CDR3 loop is CASSRATPGQANYGYTF. DNA of the CDR3: TGTGCCAGCAGCAGAGCCACACCGGGACAGGCGAACTATGGCTACACCTTC. The genes are TRBV21-1 and TRBJ1-2; the table's D call, TRBD1, has no DNA check behind it. TRBV21-1 is tagged as a pseudogene. The CDR3 sequence is 17 residues long.